Below, 12 T cell receptor beta chains from the same sample are listed, as sequenced in a study of PD-1 blockade in classical Hodgkin lymphoma. Stated time point: cycle 4 day 1 (C4D1), after 5 to 7 weeks of nivolumab. No patient escaped relapse after autologous stem cell transplantation, and brentuximab vedotin exposure varied. The repertoire was sequenced with immunoSEQ multiplex PCR; TCRdb's copy has only in-frame clones and lacks some. The data show 100,000 or so clones, around nine tenths seen once. The sequences come from peripheral blood mononuclear cells (PBMCs), collected before the fourth cycle of nivolumab. The source of these receptors is a human donor with classical Hodgkin lymphoma.

The genes are TRBV18 and TRBJ2-3, with 11 bases lining up with TRBD1. The CDR3 totals 14 residues. Germline CDR1 and CDR2: KGHSH and LQKENI. J was trimmed by 4 bases and V by 8 bases; bases with no gene match: 5. The CDR3, as DNA: TGTGCCAGCGGACCGGGACAGGGGGCAGATACGCAGTATTTT. Its translation is CASGPGQGADTQYF.

This clone is a singleton in its sample. The chain joins TRBV5-1 to TRBJ2-7, with D unclear. The germline V and J ends were trimmed by 0 bases and 2 bases, with 6 bases remaining between them. Germline CDR1 and CDR2: SGHRS and YFSETQ. The CDR3 loop spans 13 amino acids. The CDR3 loop reads CASSLAAAYEQYF. Here the CDR3 DNA reads TGCGCCAGCAGCTTGGCGGCAGCCTACGAGCAGTACTTC. The full variable domain, its missing parts supplied by reference TRBV5-1 and TRBJ2-7, is KAGVTQTPRYLIKTRGQQVTLSCSPISGHRSVSWYQQTPGQGLQFLFEYFSETQRNKGNFPGRFSGRQFSNSRSEMNVSTLELGDSALYLCASSLAAAYEQYFGPGTRLTVT.

The rearrangement links TRBV27 to TRBJ2-7; 7 bases match TRBD2. Germline V lookup: CDR1 MNHEY, CDR2 SMNVEV (reference sequence). J lost 2 bases, V lost 8 bases, and 6 bases had no gene match. The CDR3 totals 13 residues. This CDR3 reads CASQGLDAYEQYF. The CDR3 DNA sequence: TGTGCCAGCCAAGGACTAGATGCCTACGAGCAGTACTTC.

V and J are TRBV5-1 and TRBJ1-6; 8 bases are a match to TRBD1. Per germline, CDR1 SGHRS and CDR2 YFSETQ. This CDR3 is built from 17 residues. The ends lost 0 bases at V and 7 bases at J; junction bases unmatched: 9. The CDR3 nucleotides read TGCGCCAGCAGCTTGGTGGGGACAGGTCGGGTCAATTCACCCCTCCACTTT. Amino acid sequence: CASSLVGTGRVNSPLHF.

This chain joins TRBV18 and TRBJ1-6; D is unclear. CDR1 KGHSH and CDR2 LQKENI come from the germline V gene. V lost 2 bases to trimming and J lost 8 bases, with 19 bases between them. This CDR3 region has 17 residues. The CDR3 DNA reads TGTGCCAGCTCACCAAATAGTGTCGGGGTTGAAGATTCACCCCTCCACTTT. Its translation: CASSPNSVGVEDSPLHF. Full variable domain (outside the CDR3, taken from reference TRBV18 and TRBJ1-6): NAGVMQNPRHLVRRRGQEARLRCSPMKGHSHVYWYRQLPEEGLKFMVYLQKENIIDESGMPKERFSAEFPKEGPSILRIQQVVRGDSAAYFCASSPNSVGVEDSPLHFGNGTRLTVT.

The gene calls are TRBV5-4 and TRBJ1-2, with D maybe TRBD1 (6 bases). CDR3 length: 15 residues. V gave up 4 bases and J gave up 0 bases, with 13 bases separating them. The V gene's germline CDR1 is SGHNT and CDR2 YYREEE (reference sequence). The CDR3 here is CASSPQGTANYGYTF. In DNA, the CDR3 is TGTGCCAGCAGCCCCCAGGGGACCGCTAACTATGGCTACACCTTC.

As to this clone: Other DNA sequences in this sample translate to the same CDR3. The rearrangement joins TRBV7-3 to TRBJ2-7; TRBD2 agrees at 8 bases. The CDR3 runs 13 residues. Germline CDR1 SGHTA, CDR2 FQGTGA. The V gene end was trimmed by 4 bases and the J gene end by 3 bases; junction bases not matched to a gene: 2. The CDR3 DNA is TGTGCCAGCAGCTCGGGAGGGGGCTACGAGCAGTACTTC. Translating gives CASSSGGGYEQYF.

This clone was counted once. The chain has TRBV19 and TRBJ1-1; no clear D. Germline CDR1 LNHDA, CDR2 SQIVND (reference sequence). Trimming shortened V by 6 bases and J by 1 base, and 6 bases separated the two germline ends. This CDR3 region has 12 residues. The CDR3 loop reads CASRPGNTEAFF. As DNA, the CDR3 is TGTGCCAGTAGGCCAGGGAACACTGAAGCTTTCTTT.

Only a few counts were recorded for this clone. The chain uses TRBV6-1 and TRBJ1-1; tentative D call: TRBD1 (6 bases). Germline assignment: CDR1 MNHNS and CDR2 SASEGT. The CDR3 extends over 15 amino acids. Trimming cost V 7 bases and J 0 bases, with 15 bases left between them. This chain's CDR3 is CASNHRDGVNTEAFF. In DNA, the CDR3 is TGTGCCAGCAACCACAGGGACGGAGTGAACACTGAAGCTTTCTTT.

The rearrangement links TRBV7-9 to TRBJ1-1; D may be TRBD1 (6 bases). Trimming stripped 5 bases from V and 6 bases from J, with 13 bases between. CDR1 SEHNR and CDR2 FQNEAQ come from the germline V gene (reference sequence). The CDR3 runs to 13 residues. The CDR3 DNA follows: TGTGCCAGCAGCCGAACAGGGTTCGCTGAAGCTTTCTTT. Protein: CASSRTGFAEAFF.

The rearrangement joins TRBV15 to TRBJ1-1, with D possibly matching TRBD1 (5 bases). Germline CDR1 and CDR2: LNHNV and YYDKDF (reference sequence). The CDR3 is made up of 13 amino acids. Trimming pared 11 bases from V and 3 bases from J, leaving 16 bases between. The CDR3 loop reads CAPLGRAHTEAFF. Here the CDR3 DNA reads TGTGCCCCTTTGGGCAGGGCGCACACTGAAGCTTTCTTT.

The V and J genes are TRBV19 and TRBJ1-5; D call uncertain. CDR1 is LNHDA, CDR2 SQIVND, per germline (reference sequence). Trimming cost V 5 bases and J 0 bases, with 11 bases left between them. CDR3 length: 15 amino acids. Written as DNA, the CDR3 is TGTGCCAGTAGTTACGAGATAATTAGCAATCAGCCCCAGCATTTT. Its translation: CASSYEIISNQPQHF.